The next 6 T cell receptor beta chains were all read from a single sample in a study of T cell responses to AZD1222 COVID-19 vaccine. The data were produced by immunoSEQ multiplex PCR, yet TCRdb's version contains in-frame clones alone and is incomplete. Altogether 110,000 or so clones are present, roughly 86% being singletons, with the ten largest covering around 3%. This material consisted of peripheral blood, taken 28 days after the second AZD1222 dose. The receptors come from an adult who received the AZD1222 COVID-19 vaccine.

The genes are TRBV30 and TRBJ1-1; possible D gene TRBD1, 6 bases. Germline V lookup: CDR1 GTSNPN, CDR2 SVGIG (reference sequence). The CDR3 runs 12 residues. With 4 bases removed from V and 4 bases from J, the gap between germline ends came to 10 bases. For the CDR3, the DNA is TGTGCCTGGAAAGACAGGAGCACTGAAGCTTTCTTT. Translation: CAWKDRSTEAFF.

The J gene is TRBJ2-7, the V gene TRBV10-2, with no clear D. CDR1 is WSHSY and CDR2 is SAAADI in the germline V gene. This CDR3 has 13 amino acids. The V end was cut by 5 bases, the J end by 2 bases, with 10 bases between. CDR3 nucleotide sequence: TGCGCCAGCAGTATAACGAAAACCTACGAGCAGTACTTC. It codes for CASSITKTYEQYF.

This chain uses TRBV7-2 with TRBJ2-3; 7 bases line up with TRBD2. The V and J ends lost 3 bases and 5 bases, in that order; junction bases with no gene match: 8. CDR1 is SGHTA and CDR2 is FQGNSA in the germline V gene. The CDR3 extends over 15 amino acids. CDR3 sequence: CASSFTGGPQDTQYF. DNA of the CDR3: TGTGCCAGCAGCTTTACGGGGGGTCCACAAGATACGCAGTATTTT.

The chain is built from TRBV5-1 and TRBJ1-2; no firm D call. V was pared by 0 bases and J by 8 bases, with 14 bases between. This CDR3 contains 14 residues. The germline V gene has CDR1 SGHRS and CDR2 YFSETQ. The DNA of the CDR3 is TGCGCCAGCAGCTTGGAGTCCTCGGGGTTCGGCTACACCTTC. Amino acids: CASSLESSGFGYTF.

This chain joins TRBV20-1 and TRBJ2-3; tentative D call: TRBD2 (6 bases). V was cut by 6 bases and J by 8 bases, with 12 bases left in between. CDR3 size: 11 residues. Germline V gene lookup returns CDR1 DFQATT and CDR2 SNEGSKA (reference sequence). Here the CDR3 DNA reads TGCAGTGCGACCTGGGGGGTTACGCAGTATTTT. Translated, it gives CSATWGVTQYF.

The gene calls are TRBV11-3 and TRBJ2-7; 12 nucleotides agree with TRBD1. CDR1 SGHNT and CDR2 YENEEA come from the germline V gene. This CDR3 is built from 15 residues. V trimming: 8 bases; J trimming: 6 bases; junction bases outside the gene matches: 11. The CDR3 DNA follows: TGTGCCAGCTCTACCGGGACAGGGGGCCTCCCCGAGCAGTACTTC. It translates to CASSTGTGGLPEQYF.